This T cell receptor delta chain derives from a study of Vδ1+ human thymocytes. Thymocytes were sorted as CD3+ TCRVdelta1+ TCRVdelta2- after alphabeta T cell depletion. V was clipped by 0 bases and J by 4 bases; unmatched bases: 4. Germline loops: CDR1 TSWWSYY, CDR2 QGS. The CDR3 spans 16 residues. Remarks on this clone: Its specificity is not known.

Sequences come from RNA converted to cDNA by reverse transcription. CDR3 amplicons came from multiplex PCR with pooled V-gene forward and constant-region reverse primers. TCRdb redid the clone calls on the multiplex PCR reads with CATT. The sample lists 50,000 to 60,000 delta-chain clones, over 12% occurring once. Study-level points and caveats: Thymic TRG and TRD repertoires appeared highly polyclonal.

The sequence derives from a girl in the first two years of life who had congenital heart surgery. The chain combines TRDV1 with TRDJ1; TRDD3 matches 11 bases. Sample: Vdelta1+ gamma-delta thymocytes from the thymus. Documented subset: FACS-sorted CD3+ TCRalphabeta- TCRVdelta1+ TCRVdelta2- thymocytes. DNA of the CDR3: TGTGCTCTTGGGGAACTAGCTGGGGGATACCTCGATAAACTCATCTTT. Protein sequence: CALGELAGGYLDKLIF.